These T cell receptor beta chains were read from a single sample in a study of cytomegalovirus exposure and HLA in healthy donors. Measured with immunoSEQ multiplex PCR; TCRdb has only the in-frame clones, and not every one. Of more than 75,000 clones detected, approximately 90% appear once; the ten largest clones hold about 2.5%. Sequencing was carried out using PBMCs. These receptor sequences come from a man between 18 and 35 years old in good health and CMV-seronegative. Both conserved end residues are part of each CDR3.

v_call,cdr3_aa
TRBV5-4,CASSLPGTELSGELFF
TRBV5-1,CASSLRTGSYEQYF
TRBV6-5,CASSYSSLIGSGEQFF
TRBV19,CASSTGQTTLNTEAFF
TRBV5-1,CASSRTGGVRNSPLHF
TRBV5-1,CASTLLRAHTDTQYF
TRBV19,CASSIDGQRNTIYF
TRBV7-9,CSSSRVRDRGGDEQFF
TRBV7-7,CAYSPLGLPHSTGGYEQYF
TRBV10-3,CAIGGGPEEQFF
TRBV11-2,CASSSETGGEQFF
TRBV4-1,CASSPRELPYGYTF
TRBV29-1,CSATLAGVQETQYF
TRBV6-1,CASSEADTNYGYTF
TRBV10-3,CAIREGEGNYGYTF
TRBV9,CASSPGGVTEAFF
TRBV5-1,CASSLDPGAGYNEQFF
TRBV9,CASSETGTSNIDTQYF
TRBV5-6,CASSLWGLAATDTQYF
TRBV30,CAWCRTGGYEQYF
TRBV4-3,CASSQAHSSLGTDTQYF
TRBV7-9,CASSLLAGGDNEQFF
TRBV27,CASSMTEPGNIQYF
TRBV4-1,CASSQGIAGGGETQYF
TRBV23-1,CASNPEGELVDTQYF
TRBV9,CASSAPPPGETQYF
TRBV6-1,CASSEASSGNLQYF
TRBV5-1,CASTFVAGGYNEQFF
TRBV5-6,CASSSTGRGPYNEQFF
TRBV28,CASSHTDRDIDTQYF
TRBV6-5,CASSYESNSYEQYF
TRBV6-5,CATSRVRVRLEAFF
TRBV6-1,CASSDLGQGSYEQYF
TRBV10-2,CASSESLLDNSDTQYF
TRBV2,CASKGLASTDTQYF
TRBV7-8,CASSFGGITYEQYF
TRBV19,CASRPRRGVTNEKLFF
TRBV27,CASSLLRQGDEQYF
TRBV4-2,CASSQGGGQGETQYF
TRBV10-3,CAIAPGGTNYGYTF
TRBV25-1,CASSDTGGLTDTQYF
TRBV7-3,CASSSQRESYNEQFF
TRBV28,CASRTANYEQYF
TRBV9,CASSVRNTGVDYGYTF
TRBV19,CASSPLVRSGRSLNEQFF
TRBV27,CASSNRLAGDRDTQYF
TRBV28,CASSSSGTGITEAFF
TRBV4-2,CASSQVQAGGTDTQYF